Listed below are T cell receptor beta chains from one sample, sequenced in a study of shared clonotypes between healthy human individuals. The repertoire was sequenced with immunoSEQ multiplex PCR; TCRdb's copy has only in-frame clones and lacks some. The sample records approximately 480,000 clones, around 79% being singletons. Sequencing was done on a sample of PBMCs. These receptors came from a middle-aged woman in good health. Some clones in this sample may be carry-over from other donors' samples. Both conserved end residues are part of each CDR3. A D gene is named only where the DNA matches it firmly. The size field is filled for only some rows; it gives once, few, many or a size class.

d_call: TRBD1; j_call: TRBJ1-2; v_call: TRBV16; clone_size: .; cdr3_aa: CASSRMGQYGYTF; cdr3_nt: TGTGCCAGCAGCCGCATGGGACAGTATGGCTACACCTTC
d_call: .; j_call: TRBJ2-5; v_call: TRBV25-1; clone_size: .; cdr3_aa: CASSERGETQYF; cdr3_nt: TGTGCCAGCAGTGAAAGGGGTGAGACCCAGTACTTC
d_call: .; j_call: TRBJ1-1; v_call: TRBV6-5; clone_size: .; cdr3_aa: CASSYRVDTEAFF; cdr3_nt: TGTGCCAGCAGTTATAGGGTGGACACTGAAGCTTTCTTT
d_call: .; j_call: TRBJ2-7; v_call: TRBV29-1; clone_size: .; cdr3_aa: CSVDYAEQYF; cdr3_nt: TGCAGCGTTGACTATGCGGAGCAGTACTTC
d_call: .; j_call: TRBJ2-2; v_call: TRBV2; clone_size: .; cdr3_aa: CASSELGAGELFF; cdr3_nt: TGTGCCAGCAGTGAATTAGGTGCCGGGGAGCTGTTTTTT
d_call: TRBD2; j_call: TRBJ2-7; v_call: TRBV28; clone_size: few; cdr3_aa: CASGDSGRDYEQYF; cdr3_nt: TGTGCCAGCGGGGACAGCGGGAGGGACTACGAGCAGTACTTC
d_call: TRBD1; j_call: TRBJ2-7; v_call: TRBV7-2; clone_size: .; cdr3_aa: CASSLVGTGGLEQYF; cdr3_nt: TGTGCCAGCAGCTTAGTGGGGACAGGGGGCCTCGAGCAGTACTTC
d_call: .; j_call: TRBJ2-7; v_call: TRBV19; clone_size: .; cdr3_aa: CASSPQGFYEQYF; cdr3_nt: TGTGCCAGTAGTCCACAGGGTTTCTACGAGCAGTACTTC
d_call: .; j_call: TRBJ2-1; v_call: TRBV7-9; clone_size: few; cdr3_aa: CASSLVRVNEQFF; cdr3_nt: TGTGCCAGCAGCTTAGTGAGGGTCAATGAGCAGTTCTTC
d_call: .; j_call: TRBJ2-2; v_call: TRBV5-4; clone_size: .; cdr3_aa: CASSPQGSGELFF; cdr3_nt: TGTGCCAGCAGCCCACAGGGCTCGGGGGAGCTGTTTTTT
d_call: TRBD2; j_call: TRBJ2-7; v_call: TRBV28; clone_size: .; cdr3_aa: CASSFGGRAYEQYF; cdr3_nt: TGTGCCAGCAGTTTTGGCGGGAGGGCCTACGAGCAGTACTTC
d_call: TRBD2; j_call: TRBJ2-5; v_call: TRBV7-3; clone_size: .; cdr3_aa: CASSKQLAGVETQYF; cdr3_nt: TGTGCCAGCAGCAAACAACTAGCGGGAGTGGAGACCCAGTACTTC
d_call: TRBD2; j_call: TRBJ2-5; v_call: TRBV6-5; clone_size: .; cdr3_aa: CASKGTSGIETQYF; cdr3_nt: TGTGCCAGCAAGGGGACTAGCGGCATAGAGACCCAGTACTTC
d_call: .; j_call: TRBJ2-1; v_call: TRBV7-2; clone_size: .; cdr3_aa: CASSLVNAYNEQFF; cdr3_nt: TGTGCCAGCAGCTTAGTTAACGCCTACAATGAGCAGTTCTTC
d_call: .; j_call: TRBJ1-2; v_call: TRBV4-1; clone_size: .; cdr3_aa: CASSQEGRTVYGYTF; cdr3_nt: TGCGCCAGCAGCCAAGAAGGGCGCACGGTCTATGGCTACACCTTC
d_call: TRBD2; j_call: TRBJ2-1; v_call: TRBV6-4; clone_size: .; cdr3_aa: CASSDPPGTAGGRNEQFF; cdr3_nt: TGTGCCAGCAGTGACCCCCCGGGTACTGCGGGAGGGCGAAATGAGCAGTTCTTC
d_call: TRBD1; j_call: TRBJ2-4; v_call: TRBV6-1; clone_size: .; cdr3_aa: CASSEAGDRGPAKNIQYF; cdr3_nt: TGTGCCAGCAGTGAAGCTGGGGACAGGGGGCCAGCCAAAAACATTCAGTACTTC
d_call: .; j_call: TRBJ1-1; v_call: TRBV10-3; clone_size: .; cdr3_aa: CAIGRDTNTEAFF; cdr3_nt: TGTGCCATCGGCCGGGACACGAACACTGAAGCTTTCTTT
d_call: TRBD2; j_call: TRBJ2-7; v_call: TRBV28; clone_size: .; cdr3_aa: CASSLPGLAAYEQYF; cdr3_nt: TGTGCCAGCAGCCTTCCGGGACTAGCGGCCTACGAGCAGTACTTC
d_call: TRBD2; j_call: TRBJ2-5; v_call: TRBV28; clone_size: once; cdr3_aa: CASSYSLLAELQETQYF; cdr3_nt: TGTGCCAGCAGTTACTCCCTCCTAGCGGAGCTCCAAGAGACCCAGTACTTC
d_call: .; j_call: TRBJ2-2; v_call: TRBV6-5; clone_size: .; cdr3_aa: CASKTVLSGSGELFF; cdr3_nt: TGTGCCAGCAAAACAGTCCTCTCTGGGTCCGGGGAGCTGTTTTTT
d_call: .; j_call: TRBJ2-2; v_call: TRBV19; clone_size: .; cdr3_aa: CASRGLATGELFF; cdr3_nt: TGTGCCAGTAGGGGGCTAGCTACCGGGGAGCTGTTTTTT
d_call: TRBD1; j_call: TRBJ1-4; v_call: TRBV29-1; clone_size: once; cdr3_aa: CSVEDLWTGNEKLFF; cdr3_nt: TGCAGCGTTGAAGATCTGTGGACAGGGAACGAAAAACTGTTTTTT
d_call: .; j_call: TRBJ2-2; v_call: TRBV30; clone_size: .; cdr3_aa: CAWSKSRVAAGELFF; cdr3_nt: TGTGCCTGGAGTAAGTCGAGAGTGGCTGCCGGGGAGCTGTTTTTT
d_call: TRBD2; j_call: TRBJ2-1; v_call: TRBV2; clone_size: .; cdr3_aa: CASSPPSGGYNEQFF; cdr3_nt: TGTGCCAGCAGTCCTCCCAGCGGGGGATACAATGAGCAGTTCTTC
d_call: .; j_call: TRBJ1-1; v_call: TRBV7-3; clone_size: few; cdr3_aa: CASSRQVNTEAFF; cdr3_nt: TGTGCCAGCAGCCGACAGGTGAACACTGAAGCTTTCTTT
d_call: TRBD1; j_call: TRBJ2-2; v_call: TRBV11-2; clone_size: .; cdr3_aa: CASSAPGQVYTGELFF; cdr3_nt: TGTGCCAGCAGCGCACCGGGACAGGTCTACACCGGGGAGCTGTTTTTT
d_call: .; j_call: TRBJ2-7; v_call: TRBV5-1; clone_size: .; cdr3_aa: CASSLEWRRAYEQYF; cdr3_nt: TGCGCCAGCAGCTTGGAGTGGCGGAGAGCCTACGAGCAGTACTTC
d_call: .; j_call: TRBJ2-7; v_call: TRBV6-6; clone_size: few; cdr3_aa: CASSYDPHRGEEEQYF; cdr3_nt: TGTGCCAGCAGTTACGACCCCCATCGGGGCGAGGAGGAGCAGTACTTC
d_call: .; j_call: TRBJ2-7; v_call: TRBV6-1; clone_size: once; cdr3_aa: CASEPLARAYEQYF; cdr3_nt: TGTGCCAGCGAACCTCTAGCGAGAGCCTACGAGCAGTACTTC
d_call: .; j_call: TRBJ1-2; v_call: TRBV7-8; clone_size: few; cdr3_aa: CASSPLIIQGNSNYGYTF; cdr3_nt: TGTGCCAGCAGCCCACTTATCATACAGGGTAATTCTAACTATGGCTACACCTTC
d_call: TRBD2; j_call: TRBJ2-5; v_call: TRBV7-3; clone_size: .; cdr3_aa: CASSPRRGLAEGETQYF; cdr3_nt: TGTGCCAGCAGCCCCCGGAGAGGACTAGCGGAGGGTGAGACCCAGTACTTC
d_call: TRBD1; j_call: TRBJ2-5; v_call: TRBV11-3; clone_size: once; cdr3_aa: CASSLGTGREETQYF; cdr3_nt: TGTGCCAGCAGCTTGGGGACAGGGCGAGAGGAGACCCAGTACTTC
d_call: TRBD1; j_call: TRBJ2-7; v_call: TRBV7-9; clone_size: .; cdr3_aa: CASNNDRDSYEQYF; cdr3_nt: TGTGCCAGCAACAATGACAGGGACTCCTACGAGCAGTACTTC
d_call: .; j_call: TRBJ2-1; v_call: TRBV20-1; clone_size: .; cdr3_aa: CSARNNEQFF; cdr3_nt: TGCAGTGCCCGAAACAATGAGCAGTTCTTC
d_call: .; j_call: TRBJ2-3; v_call: TRBV4-3; clone_size: .; cdr3_aa: CASSQASMDTQYF; cdr3_nt: TGCGCCAGCAGCCAAGCTAGTATGGATACGCAGTATTTT
d_call: .; j_call: TRBJ1-1; v_call: TRBV7-3; clone_size: .; cdr3_aa: CASSANLNTEAFF; cdr3_nt: TGTGCCAGCAGCGCTAACTTGAACACTGAAGCTTTCTTT
d_call: TRBD1; j_call: TRBJ1-5; v_call: TRBV29-1; clone_size: few; cdr3_aa: CSVGGTDPNQPQHF; cdr3_nt: TGCAGCGTTGGGGGGACAGACCCTAATCAGCCCCAGCATTTT
d_call: TRBD1; j_call: TRBJ1-1; v_call: TRBV7-9; clone_size: .; cdr3_aa: CASSPLGRGYTEAFF; cdr3_nt: TGTGCCAGCAGCCCTTTAGGCAGGGGGTACACTGAAGCTTTCTTT
d_call: .; j_call: TRBJ2-2; v_call: TRBV4-1; clone_size: .; cdr3_aa: CASSQARVLADGELFF; cdr3_nt: TGCGCCAGCAGCCAAGCCCGGGTACTAGCAGACGGGGAGCTGTTTTTT
d_call: .; j_call: TRBJ1-3; v_call: TRBV30; clone_size: .; cdr3_aa: CAWSVGSPGNTIYF; cdr3_nt: TGTGCCTGGAGTGTTGGCAGTCCTGGAAACACCATATATTTT